The present T cell receptor (beta chain) was sequenced within a study of blood T cells in healthy people across ages. General study points: Researchers judged that diversity estimates from one million T cells fell short of true values. Researchers report that TCR beta diversity correlated strongly with naive T cell percentage. More naive CD4+ cells and higher diversity were found in long-lived than in aged donors.

A J-beta primer mix and a sample-barcoded 5' primer were used in a second PCR of roughly 6 to 11 cycles. One entry per CDR3 protein, called by TCRdb with MiXCR from the 5' RACE reads. Seen here are some 800,000 distinct CDR3 sequences, 25% observed once, and the top ten hold more than 3%. Concerning this clonotype itself: Its antigen remains unknown.

Separately, the same data were catalogued under a study of T cells of mothers and their children. As that report states: Donation came from a few healthy Caucasian mothers together with their six children.

Sequencing used blood. The source of this sequence is a boy aged 10-17 years in good health.

This CDR3 is CASSRTFVGGATNEKLFF. The CDR3 DNA sequence: TGCGCCAGCAGCCGAACCTTTGTAGGAGGAGCAACTAATGAAAAACTGTTTTTT. The chain combines TRBV5-1 with TRBJ1-4; no definite D call. This CDR3 has 18 residues. V lost 4 bases and J 0 bases, leaving 19 bases between the germline ends. Looked up from germline, CDR1 is SGHRS and CDR2 is YFSETQ.